This T cell receptor beta chain was identified in a study of blood T cell repertoires in COVID-19. Across the study: There were acute and convalescent COVID-19 samples, and they came from the United States, Italy and Spain. T cells, B-cell-depleted T cells, or PBMCs supplied cDNA or gDNA.

CDR3 length: 16 residues. V was shortened by 1 base and J by 3 bases, with 17 bases between the two germline ends. Germline values: CDR1 SGHNT, CDR2 YYREEE (reference sequence). The method was immunoSEQ multiplex PCR; TCRdb's version includes in-frame clones alone and lacks a portion of them. The repertoire holds some 87,000 clones, around 82% seen once, with roughly 8.2% in the top ten. This sequence originates from a man over 45 who had recovered from COVID-19. The sequenced material came from peripheral blood. J is TRBJ2-7 and V is TRBV5-4; the D gene is possibly TRBD2 (7 bases). CDR3 sequence reads: CASSLWGGRGGYEQYF. In DNA form, the CDR3 reads TGTGCCAGCAGCTTGTGGGGCGGGAGAGGGGGCTACGAGCAGTACTTC.